This TCR beta chain was found in a study of T cell responses to AZD1222 COVID-19 vaccine. Background on the study: Investigators merged groups given second doses at roughly 4 or roughly 12 weeks. Notes on the study in general: Spike-specific TCR breadth and depth grew following two AZD1222 doses.

Sequencing used immunoSEQ multiplex PCR; TCRdb keeps in-frame clones, though not all of them. The sample yields tens of thousands of clones, 80% to 90% seen once. In regard to this clone: Its antigen is currently unknown.

V lost 1 base and J lost 0, with 10 bases in between. This CDR3 comprises 16 residues. Germline assignment: CDR1 MGHDK and CDR2 SYGVNS. The chain recombines TRBV25-1 with TRBJ2-1; the D is unclear. Sample: peripheral blood, taken on day 0 of AZD1222 vaccination. The origin of this receptor is an adult in good health. The DNA of the CDR3 is TGTGCCAGCAGTGAATTAGGACCTTTCTCCTACAATGAGCAGTTCTTC. This gives the protein CASSELGPFSYNEQFF.